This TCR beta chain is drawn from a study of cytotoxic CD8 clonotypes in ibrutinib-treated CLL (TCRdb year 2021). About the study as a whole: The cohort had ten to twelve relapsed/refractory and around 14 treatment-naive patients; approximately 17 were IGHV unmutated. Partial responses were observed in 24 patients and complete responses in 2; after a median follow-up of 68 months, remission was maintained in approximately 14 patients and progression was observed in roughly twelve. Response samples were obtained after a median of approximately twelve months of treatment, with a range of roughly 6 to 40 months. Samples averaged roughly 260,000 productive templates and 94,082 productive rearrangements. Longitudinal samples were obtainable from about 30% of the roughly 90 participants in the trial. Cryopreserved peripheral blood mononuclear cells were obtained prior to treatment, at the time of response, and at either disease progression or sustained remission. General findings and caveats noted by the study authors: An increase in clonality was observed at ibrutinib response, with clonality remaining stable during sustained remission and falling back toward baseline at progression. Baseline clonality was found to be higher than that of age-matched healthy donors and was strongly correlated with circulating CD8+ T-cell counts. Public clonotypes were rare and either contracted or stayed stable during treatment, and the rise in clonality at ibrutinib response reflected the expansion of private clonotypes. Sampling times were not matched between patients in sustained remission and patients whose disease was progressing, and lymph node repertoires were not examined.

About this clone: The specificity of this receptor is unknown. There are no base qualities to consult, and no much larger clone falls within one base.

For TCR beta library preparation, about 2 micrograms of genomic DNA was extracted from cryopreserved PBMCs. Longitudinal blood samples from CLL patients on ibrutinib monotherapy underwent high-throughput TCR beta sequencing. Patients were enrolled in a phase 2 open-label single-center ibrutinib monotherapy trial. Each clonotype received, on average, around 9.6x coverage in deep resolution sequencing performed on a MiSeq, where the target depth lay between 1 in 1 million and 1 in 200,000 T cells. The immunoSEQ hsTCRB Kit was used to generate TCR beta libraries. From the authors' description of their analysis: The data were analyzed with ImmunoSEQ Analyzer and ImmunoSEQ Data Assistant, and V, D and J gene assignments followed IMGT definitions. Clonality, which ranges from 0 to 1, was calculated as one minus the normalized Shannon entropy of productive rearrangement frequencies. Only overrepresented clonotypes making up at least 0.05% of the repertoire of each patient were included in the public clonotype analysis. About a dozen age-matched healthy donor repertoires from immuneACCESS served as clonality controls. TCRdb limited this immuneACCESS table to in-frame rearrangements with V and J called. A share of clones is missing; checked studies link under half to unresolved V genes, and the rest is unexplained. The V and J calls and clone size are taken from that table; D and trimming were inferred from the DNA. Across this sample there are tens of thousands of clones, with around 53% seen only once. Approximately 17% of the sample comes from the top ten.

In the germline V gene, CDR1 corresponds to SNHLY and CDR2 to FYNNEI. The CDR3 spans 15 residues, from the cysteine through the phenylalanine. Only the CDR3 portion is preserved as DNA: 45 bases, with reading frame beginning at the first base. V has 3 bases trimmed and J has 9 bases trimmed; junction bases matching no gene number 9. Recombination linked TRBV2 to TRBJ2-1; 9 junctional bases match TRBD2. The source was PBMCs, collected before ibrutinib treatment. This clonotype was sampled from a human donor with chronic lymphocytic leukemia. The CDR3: CASSDAGGRASEQFF. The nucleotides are TGTGCCAGCAGTGACGCGGGGGGGAGGGCCAGTGAGCAGTTCTTC.